This T cell receptor (beta chain) was documented in a study of cytomegalovirus exposure and HLA in healthy donors (dated 2017 in TCRdb). With regard to the full study: According to an earlier analysis of a few hundred of the donors, about 180 million T cells yielded roughly 100 million unique TCR beta sequences and 276 Gb of sequence data. Several DR-DQ haplotypes were treated as single units for association and clustering because of strong linkage in the cohort. Of the 300 to 400 genotyped donors, roughly 80% fell in the genetic ancestry cluster associated with self-reported Caucasian donors. An early release covering 550 to 650 HLA-typed donors comprised roughly 300 gigabases of sequencing data and tens of millions of unique TCR sequences. An earlier analysis of 587 of the donors used high-throughput TCR beta sequencing to judge whether each TCR beta V gene segment behaved as functional or pseudogenic. The aim of the study was to test whether cataloging public T cell receptors could identify signatures of past pathogen exposure. In a later analysis, previously published TCR beta repertoires from 550 to 750 donors were re-analyzed and high-resolution HLA genotyping was added so that TCR occurrence patterns could be studied. The study combined high-throughput TCR immunosequencing, statistical association of individual TCRs with disease status, and machine learning to predict cytomegalovirus infection status. Among over 350 genotyped donors of the cohort, an average of approximately 240,000 unique TCR beta nucleotide sequences were sequenced per donor, roughly 18% of them non-productive. Using immunosequencing, the study profiled T cell repertoires from approximately 700 subjects and related those repertoires to cytomegalovirus serostatus. Besides the first cohort of 500 to 700 subjects, a separate validation cohort made up of 90 to 150 different subjects was used. Donor age, sex, ethnicity and CMV serostatus were compiled alongside the repertoire data. All discovery cohort repertoires had been generated on a single sequencing platform. HLA typing covered class I and class II loci at four-digit resolution. Typing coverage differed by locus: A, B, C, DRB1 and DQB1 were typed in about 629-640 donors, DQA1 in 500 to 550, DPA1 in roughly 590, and DPB1 in just under 480. Genome-wide SNP genotypes for about 60% of the 666 donors were used in a later genetic analysis, which treated that subset as a discovery cohort. The later analysis used no new phenotypic data to find candidate immune exposures, relying instead on TCR beta sequences and their occurrence across donors.

Sequences MNHEY (CDR1) and SMNVEV (CDR2) are obtained from the germline V gene (reference sequence). The CDR3 runs 15 residues from the cysteine to the phenylalanine. This entry keeps only the CDR3 DNA: 45 bases, framed from base 1. Clipping removes 2 bases from V and 4 bases from J, with 5 as the unmatched junction base count. Worth noting for this clone: Its cognate antigen has yet to be identified. No base qualities exist here, and no much larger clone lies one base off it.

The cohort was made up of hundreds of healthy bone marrow donors. All cohort members were sampled while nominally healthy, although unrecorded immune exposures were likely present. The donor tested CMV seronegative and was one of the 352 seronegative cohort members. Every donor gave a peripheral blood sample, and the peripheral blood mononuclear cells from that sample were used for TCR beta sequencing. Genomic DNA extraction from the blood cell samples was performed with the Qiagen DNeasy Blood Extraction Kit. Library method: the immunoSEQ multiplex PCR assay. For the multiplex PCR, a mixture combining 60 forward primers for TCR Vbeta segments and 13 reverse primers for TCR Jbeta segments was used. The CDR3 region of rearranged TCR beta genes was amplified from genomic DNA with a multiplex PCR assay. The Illumina HiSeq System was used to sequence the amplified TCR beta libraries as 87-base-pair reads. The original methods were these. In a later analysis, 80 million or so unique TCR beta chains were counted across the 500 to 700 repertoires, and about 9.9 million of these chains were shared by at least two donors. A nearest-neighbor algorithm error-corrected the raw reads and collapsed the reads into unique sequences, merging closely related sequences to remove PCR and sequencing errors. Alignment of CDR3 sequences to IMGT reference sequences was used to assign V, D and J gene segments. Each retained sequence needed at least a six-nucleotide match to both a V gene segment and a J gene segment. A rearrangement was called productive if the CDR3 had no stop codons and remained in frame with V and J, and every other rearrangement was called non-productive. CDR3 was defined by IMGT convention, running from the second conserved V-encoded cysteine to the conserved J-encoded phenylalanine. The earlier analysis of roughly 590 of the donors excluded sequences that lacked an unambiguous match to a single V gene segment. In an earlier analysis of several hundred of the donors, V segments were called functional above 56.7% productive rearrangements and were called segregating when the between-donor standard deviation exceeded 5%. A statistical classification framework was developed to diagnose cytomegalovirus status using the catalog of TCR beta chain sequences. In a later analysis, V and J genes were assigned by comparing TCR nucleotide sequences against IMGT/GENE-DB human TR gene sequences. Using the TCRdist pipeline, a later analysis assigned CDR3 sequences along with most-parsimonious VDJ recombination scenarios. In a later analysis, each TCR beta chain was defined by its CDR3 amino acid sequence together with its V-gene family, and reads lacking a unique V-gene family were excluded. To address suspected cross-contamination and a sequencing artifact, a later analysis removed a few hundred highly shared, low-generation-probability nucleotide sequences. In a later analysis, a clonal expansion index for each public chain was calculated from normalized within-repertoire ranks of inferred template counts. In a later analysis, generation probabilities were computed with a VDJ recombination model fitted to out-of-frame rearrangements, and the resulting probabilities were checked against IGoR. In a later analysis, TCR-TCR, TCR-HLA and TCR-CMV co-occurrence was scored with hypergeometric tests, and a repertoire-size bias correction was applied to TCR pairs. False discovery rates were estimated in a later analysis by permuting HLA or CMV assignments 20 times. In a later analysis, co-occurring TCRs were grouped with DBSCAN, and TCRdist sequence similarity was added when clustering was performed within HLA-allele-positive subsets. For co-occurrence clustering, repertoires with fewer than 30,000 or more than 120,000 public chains were excluded, along with five repertoires with anomalous nucleotide sharing. The source is immuneACCESS, and TCRdb retained only in-frame sequences with V and J called. Part of the clones is not carried over; for the studies checked, unresolved V genes explain less than half of this, and the remainder is unexplained. That table furnishes V, J and clone size, whereas the DNA furnished D and trimming. The table for this sample lists over 150,000 clones; roughly 85% of them were counted only once. 1% of the sample comes from the top ten.

The investigation overall reported the following: A cluster of highly shared sequence variants was judged likely to represent a technical artifact of the sequencing pipeline. In a later genetic analysis, a missense DCLRE1C variant was associated with V-gene and J-gene trimming of TCR beta chains, and the association was replicated in an independent cohort. When HLA alleles, especially DR and DQ, strongly co-occurred, TCR associations were difficult to assign to individual alleles. The only immune exposure information available for the cohort was CMV serostatus. Roughly uniform sequencing depth across donors was assumed in presence/absence analyses, although this assumption may not hold. According to a later analysis, most CMV-associated TCR beta chains appeared to be HLA-restricted, and the HLA associations seemed to be driven largely by CMV exposure. At a false discovery rate of 0.05, a later analysis linked under 20,000 TCR beta sequences to specific HLA alleles. A later analysis reported that several top co-occurrence clusters appeared linked to parvovirus B19, influenza, CMV and Epstein-Barr virus. Only TCR beta chains were sequenced in this cohort, and the absence of alpha or paired-chain data limited detectable features. The study gave a list of under 200 TCR beta chains associated with cytomegalovirus. Cytomegalovirus status was reported to be diagnosed by the classifier with high specificity and sensitivity in both the original and validation cohorts. In a later analysis, the rate of TCR association differed among HLA loci, with DRB1 alleles having the most associated TCRs and HLA-C alleles having the fewest. An earlier analysis of approximately 570 of the donors showed that most TCR beta V segments appeared in productive rearrangements either about 87% or about 30% of the time, which broadly matched IMGT annotations. According to the authors, the approach could potentially be generalized to other disease states and immunological phenotypes. Because HLA typing was unavailable for some donors at each locus, only the typed subset was used in association tests. In a later genetic analysis, fewer N-insertions in productive TCRs were reported among donors in an Asian-associated ancestry cluster than the roughly 700-donor mean. Some IMGT-functional V segments, including TRBV6-2 and TRBV6-3, could not be told apart with the 87-base-pair reads, so those segments were excluded. Most TCR sequences were observed very rarely across donors, whereas some public TCRs were present in many individuals. A further reported finding was that TCR beta sequences accurately predicted the HLA-A and HLA-B alleles for most subjects in the first cohort. In vitro tests confirmed that a few of the cytomegalovirus-associated TCR beta chains recognize cytomegalovirus antigens. Correlated functional status among segregating V segments might be attributable to linkage disequilibrium, but an unknown experimental factor could not be ruled out. Compared with equally common non-associated chains, HLA-associated TCR beta chains in a later analysis were more clonally expanded and had lower generation probabilities. Because counts were too low, about 18 rarely observed V segments, including chromosome 9 orphons, were excluded from the earlier analysis of 587 of the donors.

The receptor chain draws on TRBV27 and TRBJ1-1, with 9 central nucleotides matching TRBD1. This receptor was taken from a boy aged 2 to 10 in good health and CMV-seronegative. Sequences were obtained from PBMCs. The CDR3 reads as follows: CASSLGQGFRTEAFF. The DNA sequence follows: TGTGCCAGCAGTTTAGGACAGGGGTTTCGCACTGAAGCTTTCTTT.